This TCR beta chain was captured in a study of patients and donors after allogeneic stem cell transplantation. TCRdb ran MiXCR on the RT-PCR reads and lists one entry per CDR3 protein. The sample has more than 850,000 distinct CDR3 sequences, 15% to 20% seen once. The V gene's germline CDR1 is SGHRS and CDR2 YFSETQ. V gave up 5 bases and J gave up 11 bases, with 14 bases separating them. The CDR3 contains 13 residues. The clonotype was recovered from a human donor who was either an allogeneic HSCT recipient or a stem cell or donor lymphocyte infusion donor (not recorded which). It is not recorded whose cells these are; they may come from a transplant donor. V is TRBV5-1 and J is TRBJ1-6, with TRBD1 as a possible D gene (5 bases). The sequenced sample consisted of blood, either unsorted or a sorted T cell fraction (not recorded which). In DNA, the CDR3 is TGCGCCAGCAGTGCGGACACGCTGGCACCCCTCCACTTT. Its translation is CASSADTLAPLHF.